This passage covers 25 T cell receptor beta chains from one sample sequenced in a study of cytotoxic CD8 clonotypes in ibrutinib-treated CLL. Libraries were prepared by immunoSEQ multiplex PCR; TCRdb keeps only in-frame clonotypes and omits some of them. The repertoire consists of approximately 74,000 clones, with 80% occurring once and the leading ten covering around 7.6%. This specimen consisted of PBMCs, obtained at disease progression, from a patient treated with ibrutinib. The receptors stem from a human donor with chronic lymphocytic leukemia.

The chain carries TRBV9 and TRBJ2-5, with 10 bases fitting TRBD2. The V segment lost 3 bases and the J segment 5 bases; nucleotides outside the gene matches: 13. The CDR3 consists of 17 residues. The germline CDR1 and CDR2 sequences are SGDLS and YYNGEE. The CDR3 DNA sequence: TGTGCCAGCAGCGGACTGACTCCGGGACTAGCGCAGGAGACCCAGTACTTC. It translates to CASSGLTPGLAQETQYF.

CDR3 sequence (DNA): TGCGCCAGCAGCAGGGGACAGGAGCAAAACTATGGCTACACCTTC. Protein: CASSRGQEQNYGYTF. The chain uses TRBV5-1 and TRBJ1-2; the match to TRBD1 covers 8 bases. Germline lookup yields CDR1 SGHRS and CDR2 YFSETQ. The CDR3 sequence is 15 residues long. The V segment lost 4 bases and the J segment 2 bases; nucleotides outside the gene matches: 7.

This rearrangement joins TRBV5-4 to TRBJ1-2; 9 bases are a match to TRBD1. The germline CDR1 and CDR2 sequences are SGHNT and YYREEE (reference sequence). This CDR3 is 13 amino acids long. J was trimmed by 7 bases and V by 2 bases; bases with no gene match: 3. The CDR3 DNA sequence: TGTGCCAGCAGCTTTAGGGGACAGGGTGGCTACACCTTC. The encoded protein is CASSFRGQGGYTF.

This sequence joins TRBV6-1 and TRBJ1-4; D may be TRBD1 (5 bases). The germline gives CDR1 MNHNS, CDR2 SASEGT. Trimming shortened V by 7 bases and J by 5 bases, and 11 bases separated the two germline ends. The CDR3 is made up of 13 amino acids. The CDR3 here is CASIRDWNEKLFF. The CDR3 region has the DNA TGTGCCAGCATCCGGGACTGGAATGAAAAACTGTTTTTT.

The chain is built from TRBV30 and TRBJ2-1; 7 nucleotides line up with TRBD2. Germline-derived CDR1 and CDR2 are GTSNPN and SVGIG (reference sequence). This CDR3 has 14 residues. V trimming: 4 bases; J trimming: 6 bases; junction bases outside the gene matches: 9. The DNA of the CDR3 is TGTGCCTGGAATTCGGCTAGCGGACCCAATGAGCAGTTCTTC. This codes for CAWNSASGPNEQFF.

This chain joins TRBV5-1 and TRBJ1-1, with TRBD1 identical over 8 bases. The CDR3 covers 15 residues. V lost 4 bases, J lost 6 bases, and 11 bases stayed unmatched. The V gene's germline CDR1 is SGHRS and CDR2 YFSETQ. CDR3 DNA sequence: TGCGCCAGCAGCCCGCCCTCAGGGGGCAGAGCTGAAGCTTTCTTT. Amino acids: CASSPPSGGRAEAFF.

The chain combines TRBV9 with TRBJ2-3; 13 nucleotides match TRBD2. The CDR3 consists of 15 residues. Unmatched junction bases numbered 4, after V lost 4 bases and J lost 5 bases. CDR1 SGDLS and CDR2 YYNGEE come from the germline V gene. The CDR3 DNA follows: TGTGCCAGCAGCATGAGGACTAGCGGGGGAGATACGCAGTATTTT. Its translation: CASSMRTSGGDTQYF.

The genes are TRBV15 and TRBJ2-1; maybe TRBD2 (6 bases). CDR1 and CDR2 (germline): LNHNV, YYDKDF (reference sequence). Between the trimmed V and J ends, which lost 3 bases and 8 bases, there was a span of 8 bases. The CDR3 sequence is 12 residues long. In nucleotides, the CDR3 is TGTGCCACCAGCAGGGGGGAGGATGAGCAGTTCTTC. Translated, it gives CATSRGEDEQFF.

The rearrangement links TRBV18 to TRBJ1-2; 8 bases are a match to TRBD1. With 3 bases clipped from V and 6 bases from J, the junction kept 12 bases outside the gene matches. CDR3 length: 16 amino acids. Germline CDR1 is KGHSH and CDR2 is LQKENI. CDR3 DNA: TGTGCCAGCTCACCCTCTCTGGACAGGGTTCGTAATGGCTACACCTTC. As protein: CASSPSLDRVRNGYTF.

The rearrangement uses TRBV5-1 and TRBJ2-7; possibly TRBD2 for D (6 bases). Germline values: CDR1 SGHRS, CDR2 YFSETQ. Trimming left V 2 bases short and J 2 bases short, with 8 bases between. This CDR3 has 13 residues. The CDR3 loop is CASSLRGTYEQYF. The DNA for the CDR3 is TGCGCCAGCAGCTTACGGGGGACCTACGAGCAGTACTTC.

The chain has TRBV28 and TRBJ1-5, with D tentatively TRBD1 (5 bases). Germline V gives CDR1 MDHEN, CDR2 SYDVKM. CDR3 size: 15 residues. With 3 bases removed from V and 0 bases from J, the gap between germline ends came to 9 bases. The CDR3: CASSFSGASNQPQHF. DNA of the CDR3: TGTGCCAGCAGTTTTAGTGGGGCTAGCAATCAGCCCCAGCATTTT. The full variable domain, with the rest looked up from reference TRBV28 and TRBJ1-5, is DVKVTQSSRYLVKRTGEKVFLECVQDMDHENMFWYRQDPGLGLRLIYFSYDVKMKEKGDIPEGYSVSREKKERFSLILESASTNQTSMYLCASSFSGASNQPQHFGDGTRLSIL.

The chain recombines TRBV2 with TRBJ2-3; possibly TRBD1 or TRBD2 for D (5 bases each). Germline lookup yields CDR1 SNHLY and CDR2 FYNNEI. CDR3 length equals 15 residues. Trimming took 3 bases from V and 6 from J, leaving 16 bases between them. The CDR3 DNA sequence: TGTGCCAGCAGTGAGGCCCTGTGGGGCGGGGATACGCAGTATTTT. Protein product: CASSEALWGGDTQYF. Complete variable domain (other parts from reference TRBV2 and TRBJ2-3): EPEVTQTPSHQVTQMGQEVILRCVPISNHLYFYWYRQILGQKVEFLVSFYNNEISEKSEIFDDQFSVERPDGSNFTLKIRSTKLEDSAMYFCASSEALWGGDTQYFGPGTRLTVL.

V and J are TRBV5-4 and TRBJ2-3; TRBD1 agrees at 7 bases. Germline CDR1 is SGHNT and CDR2 is YYREEE (reference sequence). There are 14 residues in the CDR3. V lost 3 bases, J lost 0 bases, and 1 base stayed unmatched. The CDR3 protein is CASSSTGSTDTQYF. The CDR3 DNA sequence: TGTGCCAGCAGCTCGACAGGGAGCACAGATACGCAGTATTTT.

This rearrangement joins TRBV27 to TRBJ1-1; D unresolved. The ends were cut back, 1 base at V and 1 base at J, with 7 bases in the middle. The germline CDR1 and CDR2 sequences are MNHEY and SMNVEV (reference sequence). The CDR3 covers 14 residues. The CDR3 region is CASSLLGPNTEAFF. As DNA, the CDR3 is TGTGCCAGCAGTTTATTAGGGCCGAACACTGAAGCTTTCTTT.

CDR3 in amino acids: CASSGRERDTQYF. As DNA, the CDR3 is TGTGCCAGCAGCGGCCGGGAACGAGATACGCAGTATTTT. The rearrangement uses TRBV5-4 and TRBJ2-3; a weak D match, TRBD2 (5 bases). Germline V CDR1 and CDR2: SGHNT, YYREEE (reference sequence). This CDR3 has 13 residues. Trimming took 4 bases from V and 5 from J, leaving 11 bases between them.

The chain couples TRBV4-1 to TRBJ2-7; TRBD1 matches at 10 bases. Germline assignment: CDR1 MGHRA and CDR2 YSYEKL. V lost 3 bases to trimming and J lost 3 bases; unmatched junction nucleotides: 8. This CDR3 spans 16 amino acids. CDR3 DNA sequence: TGCGCCAGCAGCCACCAAACCCGGGACAGGGGCTACGAGCAGTACTTC. This sequence encodes CASSHQTRDRGYEQYF.

The chain joins TRBV7-8 to TRBJ2-3, with a tentative D call TRBD2 (5 bases). Trimming left V 6 bases short and J 0 bases short, with 13 bases between. This CDR3 has 15 residues. The V gene's germline CDR1 is SGHVS and CDR2 FQNEAQ. This CDR3 reads CASRRTPRSTDTQYF. The CDR3 region has the DNA TGTGCCAGCAGACGGACTCCCCGTAGCACAGATACGCAGTATTTT. Full variable domain (rest looked up from reference TRBV7-8 and TRBJ2-3): GAGVSQSPRYKVAKRGQDVALRCDPISGHVSLFWYQQALGQGPEFLTYFQNEAQLDKSGLPSDRFFAERPEGSVSTLKIQRTQQEDSAVYLCASRRTPRSTDTQYFGPGTRLTVL.

The V and J genes are TRBV14 and TRBJ2-2; D not certain. Germline CDR1 SGHDN, CDR2 FVKESK. The CDR3 contains 15 residues. Trimming pared 4 bases from V and 0 bases from J, leaving 9 bases between. DNA for the CDR3: TGTGCCAGCAGCCTCTACGGAACGAACACCGGGGAGCTGTTTTTT. Translated, it gives CASSLYGTNTGELFF.

As to this clone: Its ends do not fully match the called genes, so a read error is possible. The chain has TRBV5-1 and TRBJ2-7, with unresolved D. Per the germline V gene, CDR1 is SGHRS and CDR2 is YFSETQ. The CDR3 is 11 amino acids. In DNA form, the CDR3 reads TGCGCCAGCAGCTTGGCGAACGGAGTAAGGTTC. It yields the protein CASSLANGVRF.

The chain has TRBV10-1 and TRBJ2-2; the match to TRBD1 covers 10 bases. The germline CDR1 and CDR2 sequences are WNHNN and SYGVQD (reference sequence). CDR3 size: 16 residues. V shed 0 bases, J shed 6 bases, and the junction held 4 bases outside the gene matches. The DNA for the CDR3 is TGCGCCAGCAGTGAGTCGCCCGGACAGGGGGCCGGGGAGCTGTTTTTT. It is translated as CASSESPGQGAGELFF.

With respect to this clone: One end of the junction is discordant with germline, which a read error may explain. The chain links TRBV2 to TRBJ1-2; 7 nucleotides agree with TRBD1. This CDR3 region has 14 residues. Germline-derived CDR1 and CDR2 are SNHLY and FYNNEI. CDR3 nucleotides: TGTGCCAGCACACCTCAGAGGGGGCAGGGAGGAGGTGACTTC. It translates to CASTPQRGQGGGDF.

The chain joins TRBV2 to TRBJ2-2; 13 bases fit TRBD2. The germline CDR1 and CDR2 sequences are SNHLY and FYNNEI. The ends lost 6 bases at V and 5 bases at J; junction bases unmatched: 6. This CDR3 has 16 residues. The CDR3 loop is CASRKGTSGKTGELFF. DNA of the CDR3: TGTGCCAGCAGGAAGGGGACTAGCGGGAAAACCGGGGAGCTGTTTTTT.

This chain connects TRBV6-5 to TRBJ1-5; no firm D call. The CDR3 contains 15 residues. CDR1 MNHEY and CDR2 SVGAGI come from the germline V gene. V was shortened by 4 bases and J by 3 bases, with 13 bases between the two germline ends. The CDR3 region is CASSSGIGNNQPQHF. DNA of the CDR3: TGTGCCAGCAGTTCTGGTATTGGTAACAATCAGCCCCAGCATTTT.

The genes are TRBV25-1 and TRBJ1-5; D call uncertain. Germline V gene data show CDR1 as MGHDK and CDR2 as SYGVNS. V lost 2 bases to trimming and J lost 1 base, with 3 bases between them. The CDR3 extends over 13 amino acids. DNA of the CDR3: TGTGCCAGCAGTGAAGGGAGCAATCAGCCCCAGCATTTT. It specifies CASSEGSNQPQHF.

This chain connects TRBV7-2 to TRBJ1-4, with D maybe TRBD1 (5 bases). This CDR3 contains 14 residues. Germline lookup yields CDR1 SGHTA and CDR2 FQGNSA. V lost 5 bases and J lost 4, with 11 bases in between. The CDR3 here is CASSRTGVNEKLFF. For the CDR3, the DNA is TGTGCCAGCAGCCGGACGGGGGTTAATGAAAAACTGTTTTTT.